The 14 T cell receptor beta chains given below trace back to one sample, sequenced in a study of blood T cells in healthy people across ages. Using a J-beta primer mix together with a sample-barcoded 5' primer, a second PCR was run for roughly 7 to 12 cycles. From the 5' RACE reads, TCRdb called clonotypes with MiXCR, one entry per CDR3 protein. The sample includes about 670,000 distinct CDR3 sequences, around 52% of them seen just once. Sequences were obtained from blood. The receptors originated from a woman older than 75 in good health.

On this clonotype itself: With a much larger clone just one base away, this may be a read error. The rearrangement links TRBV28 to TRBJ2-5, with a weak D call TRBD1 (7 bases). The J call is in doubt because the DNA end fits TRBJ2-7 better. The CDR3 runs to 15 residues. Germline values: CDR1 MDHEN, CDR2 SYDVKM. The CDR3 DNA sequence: TGTGCCAGCAGTTTCGGGGGACAGCGGTCCTACGAGCAGTACTTC. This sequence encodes CASSFGGQRSYEQYF.

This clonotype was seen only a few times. CDR3 loop: CASSLGRKNQPQHF. For the CDR3, the DNA is TGTGCCAGCAGTTTAGGGCGGAAAAATCAGCCCCAGCATTTT. The J gene is TRBJ1-5, the V gene TRBV12-3 or TRBV12-4; D gene ambiguous. There are 14 residues in the CDR3. The V gene lost 1 base and the J gene lost 4 bases, with 8 bases spanning the gap.

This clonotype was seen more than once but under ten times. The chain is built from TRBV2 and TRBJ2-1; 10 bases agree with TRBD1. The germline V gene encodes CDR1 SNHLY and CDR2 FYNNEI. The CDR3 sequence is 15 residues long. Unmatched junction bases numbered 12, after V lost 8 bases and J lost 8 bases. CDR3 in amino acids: CASLDRDRGTDEQFF. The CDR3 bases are TGTGCCAGCCTAGATCGGGACAGGGGAACAGATGAGCAGTTCTTC.

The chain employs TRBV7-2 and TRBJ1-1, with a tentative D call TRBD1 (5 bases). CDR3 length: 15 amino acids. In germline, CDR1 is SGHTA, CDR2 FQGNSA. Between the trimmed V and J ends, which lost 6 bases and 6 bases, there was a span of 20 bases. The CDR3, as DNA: TGTGCCAGCAGGGGAAACGGGGACGGGAGAGCTGAAGCTTTCTTT. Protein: CASRGNGDGRAEAFF.

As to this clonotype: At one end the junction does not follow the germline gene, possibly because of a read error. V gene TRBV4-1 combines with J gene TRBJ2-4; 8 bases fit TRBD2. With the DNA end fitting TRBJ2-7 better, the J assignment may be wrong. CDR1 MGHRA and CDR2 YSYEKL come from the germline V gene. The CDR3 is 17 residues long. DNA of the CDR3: TGCGCCAGCAACCAAGTTGATATGGGACTAGTGAGAGGCGAGCAGTACTTC. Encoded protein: CASNQVDMGLVRGEQYF.

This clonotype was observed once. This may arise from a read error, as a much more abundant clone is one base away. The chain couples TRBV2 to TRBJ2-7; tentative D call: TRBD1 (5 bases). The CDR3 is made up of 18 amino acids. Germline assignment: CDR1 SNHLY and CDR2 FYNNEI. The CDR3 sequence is CAGSDRPGTVKRGYEQYF. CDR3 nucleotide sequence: TGTGCCGGCAGTGACCGCCCCGGAACAGTGAAAAGGGGCTACGAGCAGTACTTC.

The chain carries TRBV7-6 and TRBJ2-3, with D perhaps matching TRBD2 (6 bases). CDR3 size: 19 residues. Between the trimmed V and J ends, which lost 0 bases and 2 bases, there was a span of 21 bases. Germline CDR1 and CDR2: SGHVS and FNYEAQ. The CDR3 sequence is CASSLAPPLAGTFTDTQYF. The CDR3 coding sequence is TGTGCCAGCAGCTTAGCACCCCCTCTTGCGGGGACTTTCACAGATACGCAGTATTTT.

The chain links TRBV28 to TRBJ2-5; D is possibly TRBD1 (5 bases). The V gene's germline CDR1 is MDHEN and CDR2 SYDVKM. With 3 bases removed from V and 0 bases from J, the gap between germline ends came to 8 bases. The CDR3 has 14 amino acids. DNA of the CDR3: TGTGCCAGCAGTTTTTGGACAAACCAAGAGACCCAGTACTTC. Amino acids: CASSFWTNQETQYF.

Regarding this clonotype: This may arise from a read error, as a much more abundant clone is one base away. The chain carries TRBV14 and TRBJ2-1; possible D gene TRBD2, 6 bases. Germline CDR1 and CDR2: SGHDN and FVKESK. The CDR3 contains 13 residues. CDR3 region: CASNQIPSAEQFF. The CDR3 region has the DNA TGTGCCAGCAACCAAATTCCTAGCGCTGAGCAGTTCTTC.

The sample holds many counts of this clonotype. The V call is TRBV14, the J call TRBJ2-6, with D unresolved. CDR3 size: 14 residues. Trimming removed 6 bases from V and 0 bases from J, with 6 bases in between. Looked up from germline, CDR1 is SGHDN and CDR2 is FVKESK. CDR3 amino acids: CASSLNSGANVLTF. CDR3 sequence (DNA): TGTGCCAGCAGTTTAAACTCTGGGGCCAACGTCCTGACTTTC.

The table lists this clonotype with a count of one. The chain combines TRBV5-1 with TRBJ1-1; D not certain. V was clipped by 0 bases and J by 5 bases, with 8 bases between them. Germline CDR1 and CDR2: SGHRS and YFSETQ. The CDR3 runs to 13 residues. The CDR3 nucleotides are TGCGCCAGCAGCTTGGCCCAACGAACTGAAGCTTTCTTT. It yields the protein CASSLAQRTEAFF.

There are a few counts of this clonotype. CDR3 sequence (DNA): TGCGCCAGCACCCGGGAGGGGAGCTCCTACAATGAGCAGTACTTC. This translates into CASTREGSSYNEQYF. This sequence joins TRBV5-1 and TRBJ2-1; TRBD2 matches 8 bases. The better agreement between TRBJ2-7 and the DNA end casts doubt on the J call. Per the germline V gene, CDR1 is SGHRS and CDR2 is YFSETQ. The CDR3 has 15 residues.

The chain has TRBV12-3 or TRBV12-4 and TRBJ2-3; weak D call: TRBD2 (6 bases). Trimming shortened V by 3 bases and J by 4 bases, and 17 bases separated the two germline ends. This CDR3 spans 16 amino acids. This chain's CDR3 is CASSLVAAGGADTQYF. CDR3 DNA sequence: TGTGCCAGCAGTTTGGTAGCGGCTGGGGGAGCAGATACGCAGTATTTT.

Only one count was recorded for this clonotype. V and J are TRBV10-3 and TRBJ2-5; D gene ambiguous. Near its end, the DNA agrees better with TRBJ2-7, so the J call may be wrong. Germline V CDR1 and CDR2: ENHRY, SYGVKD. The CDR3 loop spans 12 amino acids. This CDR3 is CAISDGPYEQYF. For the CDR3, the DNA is TGTGCCATCAGTGATGGCCCTTACGAGCAGTACTTC.